The present entry profiles one T cell receptor beta chain with its context. Its antigen is currently unknown. The sample belongs to a study of early T cells in non-severe SARS-CoV-2 infection. Turning to the study itself: Alpha and beta chains were unpaired, from unsorted whole-blood bulk RNA.

Study-level findings and limits: Missing private and CD4 specificities, VDJdb matching favored anti-spike CD8 responses.

From the 5' RACE reads, TCRdb called clonotypes with MiXCR, one entry per CDR3 protein. The sample includes some 70,000 distinct CDR3 sequences, about 9% of them seen just once. V dropped 7 bases and J dropped 6 bases, with 16 bases sitting between them. The CDR3 has 13 residues. Germline CDR1 SQVTM, CDR2 ANQGSEA. The chain couples TRBV29-1 to TRBJ2-1; D may be TRBD1 (5 bases). The sequenced sample consisted of whole blood. The source of this sequence is an adult who was a healthcare worker with PCR-confirmed SARS-CoV-2 infection or an uninfected control (not recorded which). The CDR3 loop reads CSGSQGSANEQFF. CDR3 nucleotides: TGCAGCGGGAGCCAGGGATCGGCCAATGAGCAGTTCTTC.